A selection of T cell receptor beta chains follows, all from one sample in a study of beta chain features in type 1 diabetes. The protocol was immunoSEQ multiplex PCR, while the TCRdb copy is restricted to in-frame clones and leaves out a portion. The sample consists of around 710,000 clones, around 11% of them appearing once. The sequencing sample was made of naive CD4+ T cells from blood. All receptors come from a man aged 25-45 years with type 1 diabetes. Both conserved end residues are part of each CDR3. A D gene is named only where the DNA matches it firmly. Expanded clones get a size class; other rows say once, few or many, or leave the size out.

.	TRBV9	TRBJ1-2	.	CASSPRQVLGYGYTF	TGTGCCAGCAGCCCCCGACAGGTCCTCGGCTATGGCTACACCTTC
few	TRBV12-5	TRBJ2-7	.	CASGLDTTYEQYF	TGTGCTAGTGGTTTGGACACCACCTACGAGCAGTACTTC
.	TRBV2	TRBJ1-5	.	CASSEGGGPQKPQHF	TGTGCCAGCAGTGAAGGAGGAGGGCCCCAGAAGCCCCAGCATTTT
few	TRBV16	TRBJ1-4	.	CASSPLSDEKLFF	TGTGCCAGCAGCCCCCTTTCTGATGAAAAACTGTTTTTT
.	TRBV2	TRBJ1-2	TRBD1	CASSPTGGRGYTF	TGTGCCAGCAGTCCGACAGGGGGAAGAGGCTACACCTTC
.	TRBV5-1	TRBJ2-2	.	CASSLLPGVSGELFF	TGCGCCAGCAGCTTGTTGCCAGGGGTGAGCGGGGAGCTGTTTTTT
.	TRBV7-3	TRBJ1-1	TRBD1	CASSPGQGNTEAFF	TGTGCCAGCAGCCCCGGACAGGGAAACACTGAAGCTTTCTTT
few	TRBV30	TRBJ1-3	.	CAWSPIADTGNTIYF	TGTGCCTGGAGTCCGATTGCGGACACTGGAAACACCATATATTTT
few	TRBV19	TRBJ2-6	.	CASRTVSSGANVLTF	TGTGCCTCTAGGACCGTGTCCTCTGGGGCCAACGTCCTGACTTTC
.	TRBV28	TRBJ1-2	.	CASARTTNGYTF	TGTGCCTCCGCTCGGACAACGAATGGCTACACCTTC
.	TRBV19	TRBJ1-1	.	CASSPAGGNTEAFF	TGTGCCAGTAGTCCGGCCGGAGGAAACACTGAAGCTTTCTTT
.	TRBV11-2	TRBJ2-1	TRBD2	CASHWGGSNEQFF	TGTGCCAGCCACTGGGGGGGATCCAATGAGCAGTTCTTC
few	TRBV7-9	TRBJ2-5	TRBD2	CASSLGIAGAKEETQYF	TGTGCCAGCAGCTTGGGGATAGCGGGGGCGAAAGAAGAGACCCAGTACTTC
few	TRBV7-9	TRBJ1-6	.	CASSLVNGPLHF	TGTGCCAGCAGCTTAGTTAACGGACCCCTCCACTTT
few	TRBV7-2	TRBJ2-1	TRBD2	CASSSLAAAYNEQFF	TGTGCCAGCAGCTCACTAGCGGCGGCGTACAATGAGCAGTTCTTC